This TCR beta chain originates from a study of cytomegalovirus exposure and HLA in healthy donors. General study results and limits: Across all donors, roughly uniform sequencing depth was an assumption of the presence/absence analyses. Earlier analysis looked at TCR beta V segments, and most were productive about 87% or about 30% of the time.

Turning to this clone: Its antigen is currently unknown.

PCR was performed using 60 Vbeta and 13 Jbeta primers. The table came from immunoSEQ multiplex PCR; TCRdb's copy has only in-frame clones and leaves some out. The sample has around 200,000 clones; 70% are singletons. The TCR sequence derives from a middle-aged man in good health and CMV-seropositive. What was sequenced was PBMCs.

The CDR3 DNA reads as TGCGCCAGCAGCGGGCTCGGGGGGCCAGGTGCTGGAAACACCATATATTTT. Its protein is CASSGLGGPGAGNTIYF. The chain employs TRBV5-1 and TRBJ1-3, with TRBD1 as a possible D gene (6 bases). The CDR3 contains 17 residues. Germline V gives CDR1 SGHRS, CDR2 YFSETQ. V dropped 4 bases and J dropped 2 bases, with 19 bases sitting between them.